The T cell receptor beta chain described here comes from a study of cytomegalovirus exposure and HLA in healthy donors (dated by TCRdb to 2016 to 2017). Some background on the complete study: An earlier analysis of about 560 of the donors reported over 250 Gb of sequence data and 117 million unique TCR beta sequences obtained from roughly 170 million T cells. All discovery cohort repertoires had been generated using a single sequencing platform. Both class I and class II loci were covered by HLA typing, at four-digit resolution. The study profiled the T cell repertoires of under 850 subjects by immunosequencing and related them to cytomegalovirus serostatus. A later genetic analysis used genome-wide SNP genotypes for about 65% of the 666 donors, treating that subset as a discovery cohort. The number of donors typed differed by locus, with about 620-630 for A, B, C, DRB1 and DQB1, roughly 520 for DQA1, under 610 for DPA1, and roughly 450 for DPB1. Rather than drawing on any new phenotypic data, the later analysis identified candidate immune exposures from TCR beta sequences and the way those sequences occurred across donors. To predict cytomegalovirus infection status, the study combined high-throughput TCR immunosequencing, statistical association of individual TCRs with disease status, and machine learning. Several DR-DQ haplotypes were treated as single units for association and clustering because of strong linkage in the cohort. Along with the approximately 650-subject first cohort, a separate validation cohort of about 110 different subjects was used. Among 300 to 500 genotyped donors of the cohort, an average of approximately 240,000 unique TCR beta nucleotide sequences was sequenced per donor, of which about 19% were non-productive. Of the 398 genotyped donors, approximately 83% fell in the genetic ancestry cluster associated with self-reported Caucasian donors. An earlier analysis of around 580 of the donors used high-throughput TCR beta sequencing to judge whether each TCR beta V gene segment behaved as functional or pseudogenic. About 310 gigabases of sequencing data and approximately 85 million unique TCR sequences were included in an early release covering under 650 HLA-typed donors. The study aimed to test whether cataloging public T cell receptors could reveal signatures of past pathogen exposure. A later analysis re-analyzed previously published TCR beta repertoires from roughly 600 donors and added high-resolution HLA genotyping to study TCR occurrence patterns. Alongside the repertoire data, information on donor age, sex, ethnicity and CMV serostatus was compiled.

Receptors were amplified or captured by the immunoSEQ multiplex PCR assay. The multiplex PCR relied on a mix of 60 forward primers for TCR Vbeta segments and 13 reverse primers for TCR Jbeta segments. A multiplex PCR assay on genomic DNA amplified the CDR3 region of rearranged TCR beta genes. On the Illumina HiSeq System, the amplified TCR beta libraries were sequenced as 87-base-pair reads. Per the source publication's procedure: Across the 670 or so repertoires, a later analysis counted about 81 million unique TCR beta chains, 9 million to 14 million of which were shared by at least two donors. Raw reads were error-corrected and collapsed into unique sequences by a nearest-neighbor algorithm in which closely related sequences were merged to remove PCR and sequencing errors. CDR3 sequences were aligned to IMGT reference sequences to assign V, D and J gene segments. Each retained sequence needed at least a six-nucleotide match to both a V gene segment and a J gene segment. A rearrangement was called productive if the CDR3 had no stop codons and remained in frame with V and J, and every other rearrangement was called non-productive. CDR3 was defined according to IMGT convention as the region running from the second conserved V-encoded cysteine to the conserved J-encoded phenylalanine. The earlier analysis of more than 450 of the donors excluded sequences that lacked an unambiguous match to a single V gene segment. An earlier analysis of almost 600 of the donors classified V segments as functional when productive rearrangements were above 56.7% and as segregating when the standard deviation between donors was above 5%. To diagnose cytomegalovirus status from the catalog of TCR beta chain sequences, a statistical classification framework was built. In a later analysis, V and J genes were assigned by comparing TCR nucleotide sequences against IMGT/GENE-DB human TR gene sequences. In a later analysis, CDR3 sequences and most-parsimonious VDJ recombination scenarios were assigned using the TCRdist pipeline. A later analysis defined each TCR beta chain by its CDR3 amino acid sequence plus V-gene family, and excluded reads lacking a unique V-gene family. A later analysis removed several hundred highly shared, low-generation-probability nucleotide sequences to deal with suspected cross-contamination and a sequencing artifact. In a later analysis, a clonal expansion index for each public chain was calculated from normalized within-repertoire ranks of inferred template counts. In a later analysis, generation probabilities were computed using a VDJ recombination model fitted to out-of-frame rearrangements, and the results were checked against IGoR. In a later analysis, hypergeometric tests were used to score TCR-TCR, TCR-HLA and TCR-CMV co-occurrence, with a repertoire-size bias correction applied to TCR pairs. In a later analysis, false discovery rates were estimated by permuting HLA or CMV assignments 20 times. A later analysis grouped co-occurring TCRs with DBSCAN, adding TCRdist sequence similarity when clustering within HLA-allele-positive subsets. Co-occurrence clustering excluded repertoires with fewer than 30,000 or more than 120,000 public chains, plus five with anomalous nucleotide sharing. TCRdb carries this immuneACCESS record with in-frame sequences only. Its versions omit some clonotypes, under half of them owing to an unresolved V gene in the studies checked, with the rest unexplained. V and J calls and clone size are given by that table; D and trimming were obtained from the DNA. This sample lists fewer than 110,000 clones; 77% were detected once. More than 4% of the sample rests with the top ten.

What the authors observed across the whole study: Because HLA typing was unavailable for some donors at each locus, only the typed subset was used in association tests. Correlated functional status among segregating V segments might be attributable to linkage disequilibrium, but an unknown experimental factor could not be ruled out. The authors suggested that the approach could potentially be extended to other disease states and immunological phenotypes. In a later genetic analysis, a missense DCLRE1C variant was associated with V-gene and J-gene trimming of TCR beta chains, and the association was replicated in an independent cohort. Because counts were too low, about 17 rarely observed V segments, including chromosome 9 orphons, were excluded from the earlier analysis of around 590 of the donors. A further reported finding was that TCR beta sequences accurately predicted the HLA-A and HLA-B alleles for most subjects in the first cohort. Three of the identified cytomegalovirus-associated TCR beta chains were confirmed in vitro to be specific for cytomegalovirus antigens. In a later analysis, some 17,000 TCR beta sequences were associated with specific HLA alleles at a false discovery rate of 0.05. Compared with equally common non-associated chains, HLA-associated TCR beta chains in a later analysis were more clonally expanded and had lower generation probabilities. When HLA alleles, especially DR and DQ, strongly co-occurred, TCR associations were difficult to assign to individual alleles. A later analysis found that TCR association rates varied across HLA loci, with DRB1 alleles showing the most associated TCRs and HLA-C alleles the fewest. This cohort had only TCR beta chains sequenced, and the lack of alpha or paired-chain data limited which features could be detected. The study listed 164 TCR beta chains as associated with cytomegalovirus. Most TCR sequences were seen in very few donors, while some public TCRs were found in many individuals. A later analysis found that most CMV-associated TCR beta chains appeared HLA-restricted, with HLA associations seemingly driven largely by CMV exposure. According to a later genetic analysis, donors in an Asian-associated ancestry cluster had fewer N-insertions in productive TCRs than the approximately 700-donor mean. Immune exposure information for the cohort was limited to CMV serostatus. A cluster of highly shared sequence variants was judged likely to represent a technical artifact of the sequencing pipeline. Broadly in line with IMGT annotations, most TCR beta V segments showed up in productive rearrangements about 87% or about 30% of the time in an earlier analysis of a few hundred of the donors. In a later analysis, several top co-occurrence clusters were reported to appear linked to parvovirus B19, influenza, CMV and Epstein-Barr virus. In both the original and validation cohorts, the classifier was reported to diagnose cytomegalovirus status with high specificity and sensitivity. Presence/absence analyses assumed roughly uniform sequencing depth across donors, an assumption that may not hold. Some IMGT-functional V segments, including TRBV6-2 and TRBV6-3, could not be distinguished by the 87-base-pair reads and were therefore excluded.

Of note for this clone: What antigen it recognizes has not been identified. There are no base qualities to consult, and no much larger clone falls within one base.

The cohort was made up of 666 healthy bone marrow donors. At the time of sampling, all cohort members were nominally healthy, though unrecorded immune exposures were likely present. The donor was CMV seronegative and was included in the group of a few hundred seronegative cohort members. Every donor gave a peripheral blood sample, and the peripheral blood mononuclear cells from that sample were used for TCR beta sequencing. The Qiagen DNeasy Blood Extraction Kit was used to extract genomic DNA from the blood cell samples. CDR3 length: 15 amino acids, cysteine to phenylalanine. Only CDR3 DNA is held: 45 bases, read in frame from base 1. V drops 1 base and J drops 3 bases, leaving 10 bases in between. CDR1 and CDR2 are read off the germline V gene as SGHTA and FQGNSA.

The sequence joins TRBV7-2 to TRBJ1-3; the D gene is not confidently resolved. This TCR came from a male donor in good health and CMV-seronegative. The sequenced sample consisted of PBMCs. The DNA sequence is given as TGTGCCAGCAGCTTAGAGTCGAGTGGTGGAAACACCATATATTTT. This encodes CASSLESSGGNTIYF. With the portions outside the CDR3 filled from the reference TRBV7-2 and TRBJ1-3 genes, the complete variable region becomes GAGVSQSPSNKVTEKGKDVELRCDPISGHTALYWYRQSLGQGLEFLIYFQGNSAPDKSGLPSDRFSAERTGGSVSTLTIQRTQQEDSAVYLCASSLESSGGNTIYFGEGSWLTVV.